What follows describes a single T cell receptor beta chain. Its target is not known. The PCR employed 60 Vbeta primers together with 13 Jbeta primers. Original processing notes: Later reanalysis found roughly 80 million unique TCR beta chains, roughly 10 million of them shared. Generated by immunoSEQ multiplex PCR, the TCRdb table keeps only in-frame clones and is missing some. D and trimming come from the DNA, and the V and J calls and clone size come from that table. The sample lists more than 140,000 clones, roughly 85% occurring once. CDR3 length: 15 amino acids. Trimming removed 4 bases at V and 0 bases at J, with 10 bases between. CDR1 SGHTA and CDR2 FQGTGA come from the germline V gene. This specimen belongs to a study of cytomegalovirus exposure and HLA in healthy donors. Study-wide results and caveats: A cluster of highly shared sequence variants was likely a sequencing artifact. When analyzed later, a missense DCLRE1C variant was found to be linked to TCR beta V- and J-gene trimming.

This rearrangement joins TRBV7-3 to TRBJ2-1; D gene ambiguous. The sample taken for sequencing was PBMCs. The sequence derives from a male donor in good health and CMV-seronegative. CDR3 protein: CASSYRRSSYNEQFF. CDR3 DNA: TGTGCCAGCAGCTACCGTCGGAGCTCCTACAATGAGCAGTTCTTC.